The rows below give T cell receptor beta chains drawn from one sample of a study of T cell clonotyping in hematopoietic cell transplantation. Measured with immunoSEQ multiplex PCR; TCRdb has only the in-frame clones, and not every one. The sample contains roughly 28,000 clones, 85% to 95% of which appear only once. The specimen was peripheral blood mononuclear cells, collected before stem cell transplant. The source of these receptors is a man aged 45-60 years with acute myeloid leukemia. Some clones in this sample may be carry-over from other donors' samples. Each CDR3 is given with its conserved first and last residue. The D gene is left open where the match is weak. Rows may omit the clone size; those that give it use once, few, many or a size class.

v_call	d_call	clone_size	j_call	cdr3_nt	cdr3_aa
TRBV6-5	TRBD2	NA	TRBJ2-2	TGTGCCAGCAGTTACCGCGGGAGGGACACCGGGGAGCTGTTTTTT	CASSYRGRDTGELFF
TRBV19	NA	NA	TRBJ2-4	TGTGCCAGTACCCCAGCAGGGGAAAACATTCAGTACTTC	CASTPAGENIQYF
TRBV5-6	NA	few	TRBJ1-1	TGTGCCAGCAGCTTTCAGAATACTGAAGCTTTCTTT	CASSFQNTEAFF
TRBV5-5	TRBD2	NA	TRBJ2-3	TGTGCCAGCAGGGGAACTAGCGGGGCTCTACAGTATTTT	CASRGTSGALQYF
TRBV10-3	TRBD2	NA	TRBJ2-7	TGTGCCATCAATAGCGGGAGAGGCGACGAGCAGTACTTC	CAINSGRGDEQYF
TRBV28	TRBD1	NA	TRBJ1-5	TGTGCCAGCAGCCTACGGACAGGGGGAAATCAGCCCCAGCATTTT	CASSLRTGGNQPQHF
TRBV5-8	NA	NA	TRBJ1-1	TGTGCCAGCAGCTTGGAATCGGGAAGTAGTGGAGGGACTGAAGCTTTCTTT	CASSLESGSSGGTEAFF
TRBV25-1	TRBD1	NA	TRBJ2-7	TGTGCCAGCAGTGAGGACAGGTTCTCCTACGAGCAGTACTTC	CASSEDRFSYEQYF
TRBV18	TRBD1	NA	TRBJ1-1	TGTGCCAGCTCACAGGGACAGGGGCCTACTGAAGCTTTCTTT	CASSQGQGPTEAFF
TRBV21-1	NA	NA	TRBJ2-3	TGTGCCAGCTGGGCGAGACGAACTCCACCAGATACGCAGTATTTT	CASWARRTPPDTQYF
TRBV6-1	TRBD1	NA	TRBJ1-2	TGTGCCAGCACCATCGACAGGGACGGTGGCTACACCTTC	CASTIDRDGGYTF
TRBV7-2	TRBD2	NA	TRBJ2-2	TGTGCCAGCAGCACGGGACTAGCGGGGGGAACGAACACCGGGGAGCTGTTTTTT	CASSTGLAGGTNTGELFF
TRBV7-2	TRBD2	NA	TRBJ2-3	TGTGCCAGCAGCCGGACCTTAGCGGGAGGCGCAGATACGCAGTATTTT	CASSRTLAGGADTQYF
TRBV9	NA	once	TRBJ2-5	TGTGCCAGCAGCCCCATAGGAGTATCGTGGGAAGAGACCCAGTACTTC	CASSPIGVSWEETQYF
TRBV2	NA	NA	TRBJ1-2	TGTGCCAGCAGTGCCAGGGGAGAAGGCTACACCTTC	CASSARGEGYTF